The sequence of this T cell receptor (beta chain) was determined in a study of cytomegalovirus exposure and HLA in healthy donors. Regarding the study as a whole: An observed cluster of highly shared sequence variants was recorded as a likely sequencing artifact. Across HLA loci, a later analysis found differing TCR association rates, with DRB1 most and HLA-C fewest. CMV serostatus alone was available as immune exposure information. In an earlier analysis, productive rearrangement rates for most beta V segments clustered near 87% or 30%.

The PCR contained 60 Vbeta and 13 Jbeta primers. Profiling relied on immunoSEQ multiplex PCR, and the TCRdb table lists in-frame clones only, not all of them. The sample includes about 200,000 clones. Details on this clone: Its target is not known.

Trimming left V 6 bases short and J 2 bases short, with 11 bases between. CDR1 and CDR2 from the germline V gene are KGHSH and LQKENI. CDR3 length: 13 amino acids. This TCR came from a boy aged 5-17 years in good health and CMV-seronegative. The rearrangement uses TRBV18 and TRBJ2-7, with D perhaps TRBD2 (5 bases). Sequencing was carried out using PBMCs. CDR3 region: CASSPRGAYEQYF. As DNA, the CDR3 is TGTGCCAGCTCCCCCCGGGGAGCCTACGAGCAGTACTTC.